This TCR beta chain was sequenced in a study of identical twins. All donors comprised healthy Caucasians. This clonotype occurred a few times. V was trimmed by 6 bases and J by 0 bases, leaving 8 bases between them. The germline gives CDR1 DFQATT, CDR2 SNEGSKA (reference sequence). This CDR3 is 12 amino acids long. Template switching supplied a universal primer site; unique molecular identifiers were carried on the cDNA. TCRdb re-analysed the 5' RACE reads in MiXCR, keeping a single row per CDR3 protein. The profile shows around 690,000 distinct CDR3 sequences, around 20% of them singletons. This same sample was also taken into another study, of T cells expressing NK-cell markers. That source adds: The TCR beta repertoires were obtained from sorted CD3+CD56+NKG2C+, CD3+CD56+NKG2C- and CD3+CD56-NKG2C+ T cells.

This chain uses TRBV20-1 with TRBJ2-5; D possibly uses TRBD1 or TRBD2 (5 bases each). Source material: PBMCs. The TCR was taken from a woman aged 18-29 years in good health. The CDR3: CSARGHQETQYF. The CDR3 DNA follows: TGCAGTGCCCGGGGCCACCAAGAGACCCAGTACTTC.